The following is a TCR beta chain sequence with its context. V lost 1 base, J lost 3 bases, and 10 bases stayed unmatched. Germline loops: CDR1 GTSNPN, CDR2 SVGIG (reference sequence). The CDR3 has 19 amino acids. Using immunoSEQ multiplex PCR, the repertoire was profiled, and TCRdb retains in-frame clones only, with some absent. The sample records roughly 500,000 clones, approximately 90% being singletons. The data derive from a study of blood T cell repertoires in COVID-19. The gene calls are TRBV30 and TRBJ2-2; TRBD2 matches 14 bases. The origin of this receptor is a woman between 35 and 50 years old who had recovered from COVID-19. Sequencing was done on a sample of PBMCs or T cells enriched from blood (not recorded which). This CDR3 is CAWSGTGTSGRRDTGELFF. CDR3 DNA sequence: TGTGCCTGGAGTGGGACCGGGACTAGCGGGAGACGGGACACCGGGGAGCTGTTTTTT.